The 27 T cell receptor beta chains in this list originate from one sample, sequenced in a study of blood T cell repertoires in COVID-19. Repertoires were generated with immunoSEQ multiplex PCR, while TCRdb's copy carries only in-frame clones and drops some. The profile shows approximately 290,000 clones, approximately 90% of them singletons. Sequencing was performed on peripheral blood. The source of these receptors is a man aged 25-40 years with acute or convalescent COVID-19.

V usage is TRBV5-6 and J usage is TRBJ2-5; the D is unclear. The V end was cut by 0 bases, the J end by 4 bases, with 13 bases between. Germline V gene lookup returns CDR1 SGHDT and CDR2 YYEEEE. CDR3 length: 15 residues. The CDR3 nucleotides are TGTGCCAGCAGCTTGGGAGGTGGGTACGCAGAGACCCAGTACTTC. This encodes CASSLGGGYAETQYF.

The chain couples TRBV6-5 to TRBJ2-4; D remains ambiguous. The CDR3 runs 13 residues. The ends were cut back, 0 bases at V and 5 bases at J, with 5 bases in the middle. Germline CDR1 MNHEY, CDR2 SVGAGI. The CDR3 reads CASSYSAENIQYF. The CDR3 DNA is TGTGCCAGCAGTTACTCGGCCGAAAACATTCAGTACTTC.

This clone appeared a single time. This rearrangement joins TRBV6-6 to TRBJ2-7; D may be TRBD2 (6 bases). Trimming shortened V by 8 bases and J by 4 bases, and 18 bases separated the two germline ends. The CDR3 consists of 14 residues. Germline V gene data show CDR1 as MNHNY and CDR2 as SVGAGI (reference sequence). The CDR3 sequence is CASQAVGSDYEQYF. The CDR3 nucleotides are TGTGCCAGCCAAGCAGTCGGGAGTGATTACGAGCAGTACTTC.

This clone was seen a few times. This chain uses TRBV20-1 with TRBJ2-5; D not resolved. CDR1 DFQATT and CDR2 SNEGSKA come from the germline V gene (reference sequence). There are 12 residues in the CDR3. V was shortened by 3 bases and J by 5 bases, with 10 bases between the two germline ends. For the CDR3, the DNA is TGCAGTGCTAGTTTCCCCGGGGAGACCCAGTACTTC. It codes for CSASFPGETQYF.

The rearrangement links TRBV11-1 to TRBJ1-1; 8 nucleotides match TRBD1. The CDR3 is 16 amino acids. V was clipped by 5 bases and J by 1 base; unmatched bases: 9. Germline CDR1 reads SGHAT; CDR2 reads FQDESV (reference sequence). Here the CDR3 reads CASSGSTGTGNTEAFF. CDR3 nucleotide sequence: TGTGCCAGCAGCGGAAGTACCGGGACAGGGAACACTGAAGCTTTCTTT.

The CDR3 loop reads CASSRGMNTEAFF. Here the CDR3 DNA reads TGTGCCAGCAGCCGGGGGATGAACACTGAAGCTTTCTTT. The chain carries TRBV6-4 and TRBJ1-1; possible D gene TRBD1, 5 bases. Germline V lookup: CDR1 MRHNA, CDR2 SNTAGT. The V end lost 6 bases, the J end lost 0 bases, and 8 bases lay between the germline ends. This CDR3 is built from 13 residues.

About this clone: Within the sample, other DNA sequences also encode this same CDR3. V gene TRBV9 combines with J gene TRBJ1-6; TRBD1 agrees at 7 bases. The CDR3 covers 15 residues. J gave up 3 bases and V 4 bases, and 4 bases lay outside the gene matches. The germline V gene has CDR1 SGDLS and CDR2 YYNGEE. The DNA of the CDR3 is TGTGCCAGCAGCTCCGGGGACAGCTATAATTCACCCCTCCACTTT. Its translation is CASSSGDSYNSPLHF.

V is TRBV19 and J is TRBJ2-3; 8 nucleotides align to TRBD2. The CDR3 has 16 amino acids. Germline-derived CDR1 and CDR2 are LNHDA and SQIVND (reference sequence). V trimming: 6 bases; J trimming: 5 bases; junction bases outside the gene matches: 13. The CDR3 sequence: CASRNTGTRGIDTQYF. The CDR3 bases are TGTGCCAGTAGGAATACCGGGACTAGGGGAATAGATACGCAGTATTTT.

This chain connects TRBV24-1 to TRBJ1-5, with 7 nucleotides matching TRBD1. Germline V gives CDR1 KGHDR, CDR2 SFDVKD. The CDR3 has 14 residues. V gave up 3 bases and J gave up 8 bases; unmatched junction bases: 6. CDR3 DNA: TGTGCCACCAGTGATACAGGGGCGGATAAGCCCCAGCATTTT. Residues: CATSDTGADKPQHF.

The rearrangement links TRBV21-1 to TRBJ2-3; the D call of TRBD2 is as the table states it, not checked on the DNA. TRBV21-1 is shown as a pseudogene. The CDR3 consists of 16 residues. The CDR3 is CASSKGASGFTDTQYF. The CDR3 bases are TGTGCCAGCAGCAAAGGAGCTAGCGGGTTTACAGATACGCAGTATTTT.

V and J are TRBV21-1 and TRBJ1-1; the table calls TRBD1, which could not be checked here. TRBV21-1 is a known pseudogene. The length of the CDR3 is 15 residues. The CDR3 bases are TGTGCCAGCAGCCCGTACGACAGGGGAGGCACTGAAGCTTTCTTT. This sequence encodes CASSPYDRGGTEAFF.

The rearrangement links TRBV6-5 to TRBJ1-2; no clear D. Trimming removed 7 bases from V and 4 bases from J, with 16 bases in between. There are 14 residues in the CDR3. Germline V CDR1 and CDR2: MNHEY, SVGAGI. CDR3 sequence: CASKLEAGIYGYTF. CDR3 DNA sequence: TGTGCCAGCAAATTGGAGGCGGGGATCTATGGCTACACCTTC.

The chain employs TRBV4-1 and TRBJ2-3; possible D gene TRBD1, 5 bases. V lost 1 base and J lost 4, with 6 bases in between. The CDR3 is 13 residues long. The germline V gene has CDR1 MGHRA and CDR2 YSYEKL. The CDR3 reads CASSQATADTQYF. As DNA, the CDR3 is TGCGCCAGCAGCCAAGCGACAGCAGATACGCAGTATTTT.

This chain connects TRBV13 to TRBJ1-2; D is unresolved. Looked up from germline, CDR1 is PRHDT and CDR2 is FYEKMQ (reference sequence). V lost 6 bases and J lost 5, with 16 bases in between. This CDR3 spans 14 amino acids. Here the CDR3 reads CASRPVANFYGYTF. CDR3 in DNA: TGTGCCAGCAGACCAGTCGCCAATTTTTATGGCTACACCTTC.

The rearrangement joins TRBV3-1 (or the pseudogene TRBV3-2) to TRBJ2-7, with 11 bases identical to TRBD2. Germline V lookup: CDR1 LGHDT, CDR2 YNNKEL (reference sequence). The CDR3 contains 16 residues. Losses at the gene ends were 0 bases for V and 7 bases for J; bases not matched to a gene: 8. CDR3 sequence (DNA): TGTGCCAGCAGCCAAGATTTGGGACTAGCGGTGGGTGAGCAGTACTTC. Protein product: CASSQDLGLAVGEQYF.

The chain uses TRBV11-2 and TRBJ2-7, with TRBD2 identical over 7 bases. The CDR3 sequence is 14 residues long. Germline trimming cut 0 bases from V and 7 bases from J; bases unmatched to any gene: 6. The V gene's germline CDR1 is SGHAT and CDR2 FQNNGV. The CDR3 sequence is CASSLDYTSAEQYF. In DNA, the CDR3 is TGTGCCAGCAGCTTAGATTATACTAGCGCTGAGCAGTACTTC.

CDR3 sequence: CASSSGQGIFGYTF. CDR3 in DNA: TGTGCCAGCAGTTCCGGACAGGGTATCTTCGGCTACACCTTC. This rearrangement joins TRBV28 to TRBJ1-2, with 8 bases lining up with TRBD1. V was pared by 4 bases and J by 8 bases, with 9 bases of the junction left unmatched. Germline values: CDR1 MDHEN, CDR2 SYDVKM. The CDR3 consists of 14 residues.

The gene calls are TRBV28 and TRBJ2-1; TRBD1 matches at 8 bases. Germline V lookup: CDR1 MDHEN, CDR2 SYDVKM. J lost 7 bases, V lost 3 bases, and 11 bases had no gene match. The CDR3 extends over 16 amino acids. This CDR3 reads CASSFPQGAALNEQFF. The DNA of the CDR3 is TGTGCCAGCAGTTTCCCCCAGGGGGCGGCGTTGAATGAGCAGTTCTTC.

The rearrangement joins TRBV5-6 to TRBJ2-1; D gene uncertain. V lost 3 bases and J 5 bases, leaving 6 bases between the germline ends. The CDR3 runs to 12 residues. Looked up from germline, CDR1 is SGHDT and CDR2 is YYEEEE. CDR3 amino acids: CASSSLHNEQFF. The CDR3 coding sequence is TGTGCCAGCAGCTCCCTACACAATGAGCAGTTCTTC. Based on the CDR3 plus reference TRBV5-6 and TRBJ2-1, the full variable domain is DAGVTQSPTHLIKTRGQQVTLRCSPKSGHDTVSWYQQALGQGPQFIFQYYEEEERQRGNFPDRFSGHQFPNYSSELNVNALLLGDSALYLCASSSLHNEQFFGPGTRLTVL.

This chain links TRBV7-8 with TRBJ2-1; TRBD2 matches at 8 bases. The CDR3 totals 19 residues. Germline CDR1 reads SGHVS; CDR2 reads FQNEAQ. J gave up 0 bases and V 7 bases, and 17 bases lay outside the gene matches. Here the CDR3 reads CASTYNPRGGRSSYNEQFF. For the CDR3, the DNA is TGTGCCAGCACCTACAACCCCAGGGGCGGGAGGAGCTCCTACAATGAGCAGTTCTTC. Using reference TRBV7-8 and TRBJ2-1 for the parts outside the CDR3, the full variable domain is GAGVSQSPRYKVAKRGQDVALRCDPISGHVSLFWYQQALGQGPEFLTYFQNEAQLDKSGLPSDRFFAERPEGSVSTLKIQRTQQEDSAVYLCASTYNPRGGRSSYNEQFFGPGTRLTVL.

The chain recombines TRBV7-9 with TRBJ2-5; D is perhaps TRBD2 (6 bases). The germline gives CDR1 SEHNR, CDR2 FQNEAQ (reference sequence). The CDR3 totals 14 residues. Trimming shortened V by 5 bases and J by 3 bases, and 13 bases separated the two germline ends. CDR3 coding DNA: TGTGCCAGCAGCCCGGTCGGGGGAAAAGAGACCCAGTACTTC. Translation gives CASSPVGGKETQYF.

The V and J genes are TRBV6-5 and TRBJ1-2; 8 bases map to TRBD1. The CDR3 spans 13 residues. CDR1 MNHEY and CDR2 SVGAGI come from the germline V gene. Trimming cost V 6 bases and J 5 bases; bases outside gene matches: 5. This chain's CDR3 is CASSPGGAYGYTF. The CDR3 DNA reads TGTGCCAGCAGCCCAGGGGGCGCGTATGGCTACACCTTC.

The chain is built from TRBV30 and TRBJ2-7, with D perhaps matching TRBD2 (5 bases). V was shortened by 3 bases and J by 0 bases, with 12 bases between the two germline ends. The germline CDR1 and CDR2 sequences are GTSNPN and SVGIG (reference sequence). The CDR3 covers 14 residues. The CDR3 region is CAWSPTRVSYEQYF. The CDR3 nucleotides are TGTGCCTGGAGCCCTACGCGGGTCTCCTACGAGCAGTACTTC.

The V and J genes are TRBV28 and TRBJ1-2, with 9 nucleotides matching TRBD1. V lost 3 bases, J lost 6 bases, and 11 bases stayed unmatched. The CDR3 loop spans 16 amino acids. From germline, CDR1 is MDHEN and CDR2 SYDVKM. CDR3 amino acids: CASSFFGTGGSDGYTF. The CDR3 DNA reads TGTGCCAGCAGTTTTTTTGGAACAGGGGGCTCGGATGGCTACACCTTC.

V usage is TRBV28 and J usage is TRBJ2-7; D may be TRBD1 (6 bases). The germline V and J ends were trimmed by 8 bases and 0 bases, with 17 bases remaining between them. The CDR3 is 15 amino acids. Germline CDR1 MDHEN, CDR2 SYDVKM. The CDR3 DNA is TGTGCCAGCCTTTCGGGGCGCAGGGGCTCCTACGAGCAGTACTTC. Translated, it gives CASLSGRRGSYEQYF.

V and J are TRBV28 and TRBJ2-1; the match to TRBD2 covers 11 bases. Trimming at V came to 5 bases and at J to 9 bases, leaving 9 bases not matched to a gene. CDR1 MDHEN and CDR2 SYDVKM come from the germline V gene. This CDR3 is built from 15 residues. CDR3: CASSPTSGGVVEQFF. In nucleotides, the CDR3 is TGTGCCAGCAGTCCCACTAGCGGGGGAGTGGTTGAGCAGTTCTTC.

The chain uses TRBV9 and TRBJ2-5, with 7 bases lining up with TRBD2. Germline V gene data show CDR1 as SGDLS and CDR2 as YYNGEE. Trimming at V came to 3 bases and at J to 1 base, leaving 6 bases not matched to a gene. The length of the CDR3 is 15 residues. CDR3 protein: CASSGSGWSQETQYF. CDR3 nucleotide sequence: TGTGCCAGCAGCGGTAGCGGGTGGTCCCAAGAGACCCAGTACTTC.